The clone carrying this T cell receptor beta chain was seen only a few times. What it binds is unknown. This specimen comes from a study of CD4 T cells in relation to SARS-CoV-2 and coronaviruses. Profiled with immunoSEQ multiplex PCR; TCRdb holds only in-frame clones, not every one. The sample has some 26,000 clones, 74% seen once. Overall study results and limits: In approximately 70% of donors, memory CD4+ clonotypes crossrecognized SARS-CoV-2 and at least one common cold coronavirus spike. Samples before the pandemic and after infection were not matched within any donor.

The CDR3 consists of 14 residues. V was cut by 0 bases and J by 6 bases, with 7 bases left in between. CDR1 is SGHRS, CDR2 YFSETQ, per germline. Before the COVID-19 pandemic, during about 2010-2019, CD4+ T cells were taken from unexposed donors. The cells were cultured for about 10 days before CD4+ T cells were isolated. The sequencing sample was made of CD4+ T cells from PBMCs, cultured in vitro. J is TRBJ1-6 and V is TRBV5-1; D gene unclear. The sequence derives from a human donor in good health. In DNA, the CDR3 is TGCGCCAGCAGCTTGGAAGGGAGTAATTCACCCCTCCACTTT. Encoded protein: CASSLEGSNSPLHF.